The present T cell receptor (beta chain) was sequenced within a study of blood T cell repertoires in COVID-19. The wider study: Acute-phase and convalescent COVID-19 samples originated in the United States, Italy and Spain. PBMCs, B-cell-depleted T cells, or T cells were the source of the cDNA or gDNA that made up the material.

As processed by the authors: Reference gene primer amplification in the assay estimated nucleated cell counts. Sequencing was performed with immunoSEQ multiplex PCR; in TCRdb, only in-frame clones are kept and a portion is missing. The D gene and trimming were derived from the DNA, and the V and J assignments and clone size from that table. The sample gives 200,000 to 300,000 clones, around 87% of which show up once; about 2.1% is in the top ten. The CDR3 runs to 14 residues. Trimming cost V 4 bases and J 6 bases; bases outside gene matches: 0. The V gene's germline CDR1 is SNHLY and CDR2 FYNNEI. The source material was peripheral blood. The clonotype was recovered from a woman aged 45-60 years with acute or convalescent COVID-19. The chain has TRBV2 and TRBJ2-1; 13 bases align to TRBD2. The CDR3 reads CASSGTSGSNEQFF. In nucleotides, the CDR3 is TGTGCCAGCAGTGGGACTAGCGGGAGCAATGAGCAGTTCTTC.